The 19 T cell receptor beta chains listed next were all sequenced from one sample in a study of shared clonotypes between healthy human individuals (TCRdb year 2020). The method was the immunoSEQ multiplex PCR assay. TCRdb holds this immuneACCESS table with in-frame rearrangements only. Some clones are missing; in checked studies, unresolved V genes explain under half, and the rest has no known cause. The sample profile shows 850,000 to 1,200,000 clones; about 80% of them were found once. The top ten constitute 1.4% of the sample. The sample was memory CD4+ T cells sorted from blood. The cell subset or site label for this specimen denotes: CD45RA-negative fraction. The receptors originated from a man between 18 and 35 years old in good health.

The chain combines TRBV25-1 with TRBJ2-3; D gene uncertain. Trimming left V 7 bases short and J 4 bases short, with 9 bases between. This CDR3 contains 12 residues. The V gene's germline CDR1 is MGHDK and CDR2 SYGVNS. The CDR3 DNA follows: TGTGCCAGCATCACGGACGCAGATACGCAGTATTTT. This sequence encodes CASITDADTQYF.

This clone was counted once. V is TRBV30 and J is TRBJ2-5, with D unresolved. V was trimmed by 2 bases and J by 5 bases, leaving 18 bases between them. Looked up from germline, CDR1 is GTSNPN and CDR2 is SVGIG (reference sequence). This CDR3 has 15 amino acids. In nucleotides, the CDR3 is TGTGCCTGGAGTAAAAAGACAACCGCAAAGGAGACCCAGTACTTC. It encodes CAWSKKTTAKETQYF.

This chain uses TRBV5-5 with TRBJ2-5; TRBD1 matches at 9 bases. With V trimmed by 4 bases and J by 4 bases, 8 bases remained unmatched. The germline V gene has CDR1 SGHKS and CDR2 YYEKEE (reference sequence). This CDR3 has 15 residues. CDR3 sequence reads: CASSVQGASRETQYF. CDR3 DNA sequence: TGTGCCAGCAGCGTACAGGGGGCGTCGCGAGAGACCCAGTACTTC.

The CDR3 bases are TGTGCCAGCAGCAGGAGGGGGAGGTTTCTTGACGGGGAGCTGTTTTTT. This translates into CASSRRGRFLDGELFF. The J gene is TRBJ2-2, the V gene TRBV6-7; the D call may be TRBD1 or TRBD2 (6 bases each). TRBV6-7 is designated an ORF whose function remains uncertain. The CDR3 runs 16 residues. The V end was cut by 6 bases, the J end by 7 bases, with 21 bases between.

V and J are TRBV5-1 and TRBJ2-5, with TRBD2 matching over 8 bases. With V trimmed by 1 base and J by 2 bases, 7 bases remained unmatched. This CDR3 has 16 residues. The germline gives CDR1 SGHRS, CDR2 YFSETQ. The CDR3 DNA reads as TGCGCCAGCAGCTTGTTGGGTAGCGGGGAGCAAGAGACCCAGTACTTC. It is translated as CASSLLGSGEQETQYF.

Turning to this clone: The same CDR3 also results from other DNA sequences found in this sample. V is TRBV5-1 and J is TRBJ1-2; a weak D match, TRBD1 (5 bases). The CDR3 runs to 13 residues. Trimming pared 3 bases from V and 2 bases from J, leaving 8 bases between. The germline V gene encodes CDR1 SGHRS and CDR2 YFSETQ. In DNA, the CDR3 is TGCGCCAGCAGCTGGGACGGAAACTATGGCTACACCTTC. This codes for CASSWDGNYGYTF.

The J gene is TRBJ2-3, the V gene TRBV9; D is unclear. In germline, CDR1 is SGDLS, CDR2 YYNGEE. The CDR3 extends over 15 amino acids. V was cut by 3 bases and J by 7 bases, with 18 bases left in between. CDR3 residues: CASSGILGYHNTQYF. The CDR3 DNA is TGTGCCAGCAGCGGAATTTTAGGGTACCACAATACGCAGTATTTT. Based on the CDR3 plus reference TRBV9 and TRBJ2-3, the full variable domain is DSGVTQTPKHLITATGQRVTLRCSPRSGDLSVYWYQQSLDQGLQFLIQYYNGEERAKGNILERFSAQQFPDLHSELNLSSLELGDSALYFCASSGILGYHNTQYFGPGTRLTVL.

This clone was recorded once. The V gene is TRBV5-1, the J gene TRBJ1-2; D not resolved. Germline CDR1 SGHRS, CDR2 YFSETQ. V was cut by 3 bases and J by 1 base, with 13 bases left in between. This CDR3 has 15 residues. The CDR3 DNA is TGCGCCAGCAGCTCGAATTTTCGCAGTAACTATGGCTACACCTTC. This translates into CASSSNFRSNYGYTF.

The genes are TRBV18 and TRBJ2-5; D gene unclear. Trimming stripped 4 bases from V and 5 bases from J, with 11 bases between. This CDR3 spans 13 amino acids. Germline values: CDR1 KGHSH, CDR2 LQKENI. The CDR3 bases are TGTGCCAGCTCACGGTCCCTTTCCGAGACCCAGTACTTC. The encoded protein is CASSRSLSETQYF.

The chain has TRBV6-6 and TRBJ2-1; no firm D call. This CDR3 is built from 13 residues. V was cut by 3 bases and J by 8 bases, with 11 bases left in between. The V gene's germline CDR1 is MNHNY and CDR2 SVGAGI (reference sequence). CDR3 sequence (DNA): TGTGCCAGCAGTTATAAACTTACCCATGAGCAGTTCTTC. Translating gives CASSYKLTHEQFF.

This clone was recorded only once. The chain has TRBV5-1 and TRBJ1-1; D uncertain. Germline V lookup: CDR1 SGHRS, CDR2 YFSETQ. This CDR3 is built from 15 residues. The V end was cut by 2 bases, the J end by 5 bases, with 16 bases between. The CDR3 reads CASSFLMAGLTEAFF. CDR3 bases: TGCGCCAGCAGCTTCCTCATGGCCGGGTTGACTGAAGCTTTCTTT.

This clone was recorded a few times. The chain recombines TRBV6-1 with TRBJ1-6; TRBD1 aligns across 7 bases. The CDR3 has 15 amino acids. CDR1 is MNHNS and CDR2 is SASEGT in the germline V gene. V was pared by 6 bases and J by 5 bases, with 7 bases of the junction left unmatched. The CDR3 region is CASRSAGGNNSPLHF. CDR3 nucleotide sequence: TGTGCCAGCAGGTCGGCAGGGGGTAATAATTCACCCCTCCACTTT.

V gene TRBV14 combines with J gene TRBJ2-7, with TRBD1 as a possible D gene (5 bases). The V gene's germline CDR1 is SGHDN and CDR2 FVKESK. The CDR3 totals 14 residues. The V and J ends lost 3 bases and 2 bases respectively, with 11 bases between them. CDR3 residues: CASSQATGPYEQYF. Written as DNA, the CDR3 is TGTGCCAGCAGCCAGGCTACAGGACCCTACGAGCAGTACTTC.

CDR3 sequence reads: CASSFRIQETQYF. As DNA, the CDR3 is TGTGCCAGCAGCTTCAGGATACAAGAGACCCAGTACTTC. V gene TRBV11-2 combines with J gene TRBJ2-5, with D unresolved. This CDR3 comprises 13 residues. Germline loops: CDR1 SGHAT, CDR2 FQNNGV. V was trimmed by 3 bases and J by 2 bases, leaving 7 bases between them.

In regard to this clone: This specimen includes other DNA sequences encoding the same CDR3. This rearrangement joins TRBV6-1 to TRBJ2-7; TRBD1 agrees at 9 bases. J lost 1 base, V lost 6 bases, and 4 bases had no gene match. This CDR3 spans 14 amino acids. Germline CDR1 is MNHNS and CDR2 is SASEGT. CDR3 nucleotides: TGTGCCAGCAGGGGGACAGGGAGTTCCTACGAGCAGTACTTC. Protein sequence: CASRGTGSSYEQYF.

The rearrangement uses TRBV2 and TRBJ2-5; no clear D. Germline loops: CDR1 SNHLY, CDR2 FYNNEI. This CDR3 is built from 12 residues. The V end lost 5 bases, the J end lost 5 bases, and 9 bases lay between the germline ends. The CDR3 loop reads CASSRVGETQYF. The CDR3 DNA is TGTGCCAGCAGTCGTGTGGGGGAGACCCAGTACTTC.

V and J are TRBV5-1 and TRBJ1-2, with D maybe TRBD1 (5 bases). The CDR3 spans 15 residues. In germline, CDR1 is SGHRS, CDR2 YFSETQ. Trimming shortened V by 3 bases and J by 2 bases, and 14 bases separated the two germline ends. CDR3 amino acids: CASSWGLGSNYGYTF. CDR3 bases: TGCGCCAGCAGCTGGGGACTCGGGTCGAACTATGGCTACACCTTC.

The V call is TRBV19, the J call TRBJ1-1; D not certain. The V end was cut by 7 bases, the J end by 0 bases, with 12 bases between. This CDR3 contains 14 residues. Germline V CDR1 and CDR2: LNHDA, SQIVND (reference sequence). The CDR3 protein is CASNPSGVNTEAFF. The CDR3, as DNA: TGTGCCAGTAACCCGTCCGGAGTGAACACTGAAGCTTTCTTT. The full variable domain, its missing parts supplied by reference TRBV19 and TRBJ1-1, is DGGITQSPKYLFRKEGQNVTLSCEQNLNHDAMYWYRQDPGQGLRLIYYSQIVNDFQKGDIAEGYSVSREKKESFPLTVTSAQKNPTAFYLCASNPSGVNTEAFFGQGTRLTVV.

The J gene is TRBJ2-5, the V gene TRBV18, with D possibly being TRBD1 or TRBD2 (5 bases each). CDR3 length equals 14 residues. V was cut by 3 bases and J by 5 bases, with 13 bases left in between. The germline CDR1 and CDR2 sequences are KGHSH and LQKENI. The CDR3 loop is CASSPSGTSETQYF. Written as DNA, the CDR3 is TGTGCCAGCTCACCTTCCGGGACGTCGGAGACCCAGTACTTC.